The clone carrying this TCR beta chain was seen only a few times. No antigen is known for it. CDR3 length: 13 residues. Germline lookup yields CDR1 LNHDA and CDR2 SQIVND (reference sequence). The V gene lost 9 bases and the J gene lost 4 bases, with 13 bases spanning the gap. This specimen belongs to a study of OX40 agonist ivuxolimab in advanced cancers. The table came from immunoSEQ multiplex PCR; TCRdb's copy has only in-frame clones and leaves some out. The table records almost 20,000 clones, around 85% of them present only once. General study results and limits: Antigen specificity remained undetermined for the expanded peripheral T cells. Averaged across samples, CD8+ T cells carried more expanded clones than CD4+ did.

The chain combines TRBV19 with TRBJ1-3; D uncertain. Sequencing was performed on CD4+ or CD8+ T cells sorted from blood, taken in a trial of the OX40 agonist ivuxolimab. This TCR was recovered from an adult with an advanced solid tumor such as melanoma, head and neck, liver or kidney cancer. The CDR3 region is CASIGQIGNTIYF. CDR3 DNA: TGTGCCAGCATAGGGCAGATCGGAAACACCATATATTTT.